Listed below are T cell receptor beta chains from one sample, sequenced in a study of T cells in localized non-small cell lung cancer. Data came from immunoSEQ multiplex PCR; TCRdb stores just in-frame clones and leaves some out. The sample contains some 2,200 clones, roughly 30% of which appear only once. Sequenced material: lung tumor tissue, taken before any cancer treatment. The source is a man aged 35 to 70 with stage III squamous cell lung carcinoma. The CDR3 runs from the conserved cysteine through the conserved F or W. A D gene is named only where the DNA matches it firmly. The size of a clone is reported for some rows only, either as once, few or many, or as a class for expanded clones.

>TRBV18|.|TRBJ1-4|few
TGTGCCAGCTCACCACCGACTAATGAAAAACTGTTTTTT
CASSPPTNEKLFF
>TRBV9|TRBD1|TRBJ2-1|.
TGTGCCAGCAGCGTAGGACAGGGGACCTACAATGAGCAGTTCTTC
CASSVGQGTYNEQFF
>TRBV7-1|.|TRBJ1-1|.
TGTGCCAGCAGCTTAAAGGCGGGGACTGAAGCTTTCTTT
CASSLKAGTEAFF
>TRBV19|TRBD1|TRBJ2-2|few
TGTGCCAGTAGCCTGAGAAATTCGGGACAGGGGGAAGGGGAGCTGTTTTTT
CASSLRNSGQGEGELFF
>TRBV28|TRBD2|TRBJ2-1|.
TGTGCCAGCACCACCACTAGCGGGAGGGCCCCTGAGCAGTTCTTC
CASTTTSGRAPEQFF
>TRBV7-1|.|TRBJ2-2|few
TGTGCCAGCAGCAGGGAGAACACCGGGGAGCTGTTTTTT
CASSRENTGELFF
>TRBV30|TRBD1|TRBJ2-5|.
TGTGCCTGGAGGCCCCAGGGGGCGCGAGATACCCAGTACTTC
CAWRPQGARDTQYF
>TRBV6-8|TRBD2|TRBJ2-2|.
TGTGCCAGCAGCCGATTTTGGAGCGGGGGCGGGACCGGGGAGCTGTTTTTT
CASSRFWSGGGTGELFF
>TRBV11-3|.|TRBJ2-1|.
TGTGCCAGCAGCTTGAAAGACAGCTACAATGAGCAGTTCTTC
CASSLKDSYNEQFF
>TRBV19|.|TRBJ2-2|.
TGTGCCAGTAGTATTGGACGGGGGCTTTACGGGGAGCTGTTTTTT
CASSIGRGLYGELFF
>TRBV14|.|TRBJ1-1|few
TGTGCCAGCAGCCAAGAAGTCCACCTGAACACTGAAGCTTTCTTT
CASSQEVHLNTEAFF
>TRBV11-3|TRBD1|TRBJ2-3|.
TGTGCCAGCAGCCATACCGGGACAGGGGGCGCCTTGGTAGGCCCAGATACGCAGTATTTT
CASSHTGTGGALVGPDTQYF
>TRBV11-3|TRBD2|TRBJ2-7|medium-sized
TGTGCCAGCAGCTTAATCTATGGGGGACTAGCGGGAGGCTCCTACGAGCAGTACTTC
CASSLIYGGLAGGSYEQYF
>TRBV9|TRBD1|TRBJ2-2|few
TGTGCCAGCAGCTCCGGGACAGCGAACACCGGGGAGCTGTTTTTT
CASSSGTANTGELFF
>TRBV14|.|TRBJ1-3|.
TGTGCCAGCAGCCAAGACAGGGGAAACACCATATATTTT
CASSQDRGNTIYF
>TRBV11-3|.|TRBJ1-2|.
TGTGCCAGCAGCTTATCAAGGGGTACTAACTATGGCTACACCTTC
CASSLSRGTNYGYTF
>TRBV11-3|.|TRBJ2-7|.
TGTGCCAGCAGCTTAGTCCCCGGGGGGCCATCCTACGAGCAGTACTTC
CASSLVPGGPSYEQYF
>TRBV28|TRBD1|TRBJ1-1|.
TGTGCCAGCACCCGAAAGGGGGCCTATCAACCTGAAGCTTTCTTT
CASTRKGAYQPEAFF
>TRBV11-3|TRBD2|TRBJ2-1|few
TGTGCCAGCAGCCCCGATCCGCCGGGACTAGAAGATGAGCAGTTCTTC
CASSPDPPGLEDEQFF
>TRBV9|.|TRBJ1-1|.
TGTGCCAGCAGCGTTTTTGAGGGAGTAGGGACTGAAGCTTTCTTT
CASSVFEGVGTEAFF
>TRBV6-8|TRBD2|TRBJ2-3|few
TGTGCCACCTCAGTACTAGCGGGGGGCACAGATACGCAGTATTTT
CATSVLAGGTDTQYF
>TRBV4-1|TRBD2|TRBJ2-3|.
TGCGCCAGCAGCGACACGGGGGGAAGCACAGATACGCAGTATTTT
CASSDTGGSTDTQYF
>TRBV6-1|TRBD1|TRBJ2-3|few
TGTGCCAGCAGTGAACGGGACAGAAACACAGATACGCAGTATTTT
CASSERDRNTDTQYF
>TRBV11-3|TRBD1|TRBJ2-1|.
TGTGCCAGCTTGCGTTCCAGGGGGCTCGGTGAGCAGTTCTTC
CASLRSRGLGEQFF
>TRBV18|.|TRBJ2-1|.
TGTGCCAGCTCACCCGCGGGATCCTACAATGAGCAGTTCTTC
CASSPAGSYNEQFF
>TRBV18|.|TRBJ1-4|.
TGTGCCAGCTCACCACCAGTAAATGAAAAACTGTTTTTT
CASSPPVNEKLFF
>TRBV11-3|TRBD2|TRBJ2-7|.
TGTGCCAGCAGCGGGGTAGGAGGGAGGGGAACCACGCAGTACTTC
CASSGVGGRGTTQYF
>TRBV11-3|.|TRBJ2-7|.
TGTGCCAGCAGCTTAACCCCAGGGGCCTACGAGCAGTACTTC
CASSLTPGAYEQYF
>TRBV5-1|TRBD2|TRBJ2-3|.
TGCGCCAGCAGCCTTGTGGTGTTCCGGGAGGGCCCTACAGATACGCAGTATTTT
CASSLVVFREGPTDTQYF
>TRBV6-8|.|TRBJ2-2|few
TGTGCCAGCAGCCCAGGGGGACTTAACACCGGGGAGCTGTTTTTT
CASSPGGLNTGELFF
>TRBV6-8|.|TRBJ2-1|few
TGTGCCAGCAGCTCCCTTAGTACCAATGAGCAGTTCTTC
CASSSLSTNEQFF
>TRBV28|TRBD1|TRBJ1-2|.
TGTGCCAGCAGGGACAGGGACTTTGGCTACACCTTC
CASRDRDFGYTF
>TRBV19|.|TRBJ1-5|.
TGTGCCAGTAGTGGAGAAAGGGGTCAGCCCCAGCATTTT
CASSGERGQPQHF
>TRBV19|.|TRBJ2-2|.
TGTGCCAGTAGGGCTGAAGCGAACACCGGGGAGCTGTTTTTT
CASRAEANTGELFF
>TRBV11-3|.|TRBJ2-3|.
TGTGCCAGCAGCTTGATCAACTTACCGAACACAGATACGCAGTATTTT
CASSLINLPNTDTQYF
>TRBV5-1|TRBD1|TRBJ2-1|.
TGCGCCAGCAGCTTGGTACGGGACAGGGATTACAATGAGCAGTTCTTC
CASSLVRDRDYNEQFF
>TRBV9|TRBD1|TRBJ1-5|.
TGTGCCAGGCTGACAGGGCGTAGCAATCAGCCCCAGCATTTT
CARLTGRSNQPQHF
>TRBV19|TRBD1|TRBJ1-2|.
TGTGCCAGCTATTCCGACAGGGAAAATGGCTACACCTTC
CASYSDRENGYTF
>TRBV4-1|TRBD2|TRBJ2-1|few
TGCGCCAGCAGCCAAGATCGGGCGGGGGATCCGGAGCAGTTCTTC
CASSQDRAGDPEQFF
>TRBV30|.|TRBJ2-5|.
TGTGCCTGGAGCGTAGGGGGGACCGGACAAGAGACCCAGTACTTC
CAWSVGGTGQETQYF
>TRBV5-1|.|TRBJ1-1|.
TGCGCCAGCAGAGGGCCGGTGGGGAACACTGAAGCTTTCTTT
CASRGPVGNTEAFF
>TRBV6-8|.|TRBJ1-2|few
TGTGCCAGCAGTGATCAAGGGGGGTATCACGGCTACACCTTC
CASSDQGGYHGYTF
>TRBV7-7|.|TRBJ2-3|few
TGTGCCAGCAGCTTAGAGCTGGGATGGACAGATACGCAGTATTTT
CASSLELGWTDTQYF
>TRBV5-1|TRBD2|TRBJ2-1|.
TGCGCCAGCAGCTTGGACGGTAGCGGGGCCTACAATGAGCAGTTCTTC
CASSLDGSGAYNEQFF
>TRBV9|TRBD1|TRBJ1-1|few
TGTGCCAGCAAACAGGGGGCCGAGAGGAACACTGAAGCTTTCTTT
CASKQGAERNTEAFF
>TRBV11-3|TRBD1|TRBJ1-1|few
TGTGCCAGCAGCCCCCGGGACAGCAACACTGAAGCTTTCTTT
CASSPRDSNTEAFF
>TRBV19|.|TRBJ1-5|once
TGTGCCAGTTGGGGAGGCGGTCAGCCCCAGCATTTT
CASWGGGQPQHF
>TRBV6-8|.|TRBJ1-1|few
TGTGCCATCACGGGCTCGGGGACTGAAGCTTTCTTT
CAITGSGTEAFF